This T cell receptor beta chain derives from a study of a mutant IDH1 vaccine in newly diagnosed glioma. Study results and caveats: The vaccine induced immune responses, and these occurred in more than 80% of patients.

Of note for this clone: What it binds is not known.

Time point denoted: baseline, week 1 (first vaccination visit). Treatment of the sample: pre-vaccination baseline after standard-of-care therapy. Method: immunoSEQ multiplex PCR; TCRdb's copy keeps in-frame clones and lacks some. The table lists tens of thousands of clones, 86% of them singletons. The TCR sequence derives from a man in his forties with glioma. This material consisted of PBMCs, taken from a glioma patient treated with radiotherapy, temozolomide or both.

The CDR3 bases are TGTGCCAGCGGCGAGCAGTACTTC. This translates into CASGEQYF. The V gene is TRBV2, the J gene TRBJ2-7, with D uncertain. The CDR3 loop spans 8 amino acids. Trimming removed 8 bases at V and 6 bases at J, with 2 bases between. Germline lookup yields CDR1 SNHLY and CDR2 FYNNEI.